This entry lists 7 T cell receptor beta chains sequenced from one sample in a study of regulatory and conventional T cells in RAG deficiency. The sorted regulatory T cells were CD4+, CD25-high and CD127-low, with genomic DNA sequenced. The table came from immunoSEQ multiplex PCR; TCRdb's copy has only in-frame clones and leaves some out. The table includes several thousand clones, roughly 92% detected once. The same specimen was also included in a second study, on regulatory T cells. That paper states: The primer mix had 52 TRBV and 13 TRBJ primers.

Sequencing was done on a sample of CD127- CD25+ CD4+ Tregs sorted from blood. The receptors derive from a human donor in good health.

The rearrangement uses TRBV4-1 and TRBJ1-4; 7 nucleotides agree with TRBD1. Germline CDR1 and CDR2: MGHRA and YSYEKL. The CDR3 extends over 18 amino acids. Unmatched junction bases numbered 10, after V lost 0 bases and J lost 3 bases. The chain's CDR3 is CASSQDRDRASANEKLFF. CDR3 nucleotide sequence: TGCGCCAGCAGCCAAGATCGCGACAGGGCCTCGGCTAATGAAAAACTGTTTTTT.

CDR3 residues: CASSSGTSGRPFNEQFF. The CDR3 nucleotides are TGTGCCAGCAGCTCCGGGACTAGCGGGAGACCATTCAATGAGCAGTTCTTC. The chain recombines TRBV7-3 with TRBJ2-1, with TRBD2 matching 14 bases. Trimming cost V 4 bases and J 6 bases; bases outside gene matches: 8. This CDR3 region has 17 residues. From germline, CDR1 is SGHTA and CDR2 FQGTGA.

The V gene is TRBV30, the J gene TRBJ1-5; 11 bases line up with TRBD1. Germline V CDR1 and CDR2: GTSNPN, SVGIG (reference sequence). The CDR3 consists of 13 residues. Germline trimming cut 1 base from V and 7 bases from J; bases unmatched to any gene: 0. This CDR3 reads CAWSGTGGQPQHF. In nucleotides, the CDR3 is TGTGCCTGGAGTGGGACAGGGGGCCAGCCCCAGCATTTT.

Only one count was recorded for this clone. This sequence joins TRBV5-1 and TRBJ1-1; TRBD1 is a possible D gene (5 bases). This CDR3 has 15 amino acids. Deletions cut 0 bases from V and 0 bases from J, with 9 bases between. The germline CDR1 and CDR2 sequences are SGHRS and YFSETQ. CDR3 in DNA: TGCGCCAGCAGCTTGGGGGCAGGGATGAACACTGAAGCTTTCTTT. This translates into CASSLGAGMNTEAFF.

The V call is TRBV11-2, the J call TRBJ2-6; no firm D call. Germline-derived CDR1 and CDR2 are SGHAT and FQNNGV. The CDR3 contains 14 residues. The V and J ends lost 5 bases and 0 bases respectively, with 5 bases between them. The CDR3: CASSISSGANVLTF. The DNA for the CDR3 is TGTGCCAGCAGCATCTCCTCTGGGGCCAACGTCCTGACTTTC.

The chain employs TRBV5-6 and TRBJ1-2, with D perhaps TRBD1 (6 bases). CDR1 is SGHDT and CDR2 is YYEEEE in the germline V gene. V lost 2 bases, J lost 4 bases, and 12 bases lay in between. The CDR3 runs 14 residues. CDR3 sequence reads: CASSLPGVSYGYTF. CDR3 DNA: TGTGCCAGCAGCTTACCAGGGGTGTCCTATGGCTACACCTTC.

V is TRBV7-3 and J is TRBJ2-1, with TRBD1 matching over 8 bases. CDR3 length: 13 residues. With 4 bases clipped from V and 6 bases from J, the junction kept 2 bases outside the gene matches. From germline, CDR1 is SGHTA and CDR2 FQGTGA. The CDR3 region is CASSSTGGNEQFF. CDR3 DNA sequence: TGTGCCAGCAGCTCCACAGGGGGCAATGAGCAGTTCTTC.